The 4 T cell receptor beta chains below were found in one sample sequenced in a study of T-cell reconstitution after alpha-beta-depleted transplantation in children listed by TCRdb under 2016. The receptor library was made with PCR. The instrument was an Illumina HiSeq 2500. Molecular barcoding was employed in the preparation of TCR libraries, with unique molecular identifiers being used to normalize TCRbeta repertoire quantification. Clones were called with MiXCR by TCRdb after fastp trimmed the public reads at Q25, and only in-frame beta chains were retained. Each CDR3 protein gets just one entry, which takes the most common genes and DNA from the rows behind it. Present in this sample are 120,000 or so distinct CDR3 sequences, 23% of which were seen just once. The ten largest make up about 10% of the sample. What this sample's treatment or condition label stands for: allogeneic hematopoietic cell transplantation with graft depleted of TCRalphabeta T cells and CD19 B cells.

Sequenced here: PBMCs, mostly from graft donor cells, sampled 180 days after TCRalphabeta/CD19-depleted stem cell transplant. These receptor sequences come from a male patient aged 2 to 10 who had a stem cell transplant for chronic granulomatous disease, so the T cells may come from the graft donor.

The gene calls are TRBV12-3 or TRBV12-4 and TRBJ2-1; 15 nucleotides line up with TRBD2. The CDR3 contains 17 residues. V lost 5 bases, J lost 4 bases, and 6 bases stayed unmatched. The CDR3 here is CASSQSGTSGGYNEQFF. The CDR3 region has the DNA TGTGCCAGCAGTCAATCAGGGACTAGCGGGGGGTACAATGAGCAGTTCTTC.

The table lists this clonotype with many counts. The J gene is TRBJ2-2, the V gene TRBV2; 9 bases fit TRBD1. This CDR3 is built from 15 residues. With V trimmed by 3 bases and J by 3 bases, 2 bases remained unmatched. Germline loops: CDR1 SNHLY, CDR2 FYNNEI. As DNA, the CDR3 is TGTGCCAGCAGTGAGGACAGGGGTTACACCGGGGAGCTGTTTTTT. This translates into CASSEDRGYTGELFF. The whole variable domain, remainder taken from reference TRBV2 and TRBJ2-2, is EPEVTQTPSHQVTQMGQEVILRCVPISNHLYFYWYRQILGQKVEFLVSFYNNEISEKSEIFDDQFSVERPDGSNFTLKIRSTKLEDSAMYFCASSEDRGYTGELFFGEGSRLTVL.

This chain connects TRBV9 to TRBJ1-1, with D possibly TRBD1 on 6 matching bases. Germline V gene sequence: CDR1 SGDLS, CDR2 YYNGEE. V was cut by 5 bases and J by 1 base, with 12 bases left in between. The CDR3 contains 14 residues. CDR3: CASSTGLANTEAFF. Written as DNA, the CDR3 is TGTGCCAGCAGTACAGGGCTGGCGAACACTGAAGCTTTCTTT. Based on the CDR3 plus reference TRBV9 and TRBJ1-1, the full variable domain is DSGVTQTPKHLITATGQRVTLRCSPRSGDLSVYWYQQSLDQGLQFLIQYYNGEERAKGNILERFSAQQFPDLHSELNLSSLELGDSALYFCASSTGLANTEAFFGQGTRLTVV.

The CDR3 loop reads CASSLMTGWDLAKNIQYF. The CDR3 DNA reads TGCGCCAGCAGCTTGATGACAGGGTGGGATCTGGCCAAAAACATTCAGTACTTC. The gene calls are TRBV5-1 and TRBJ2-4, with TRBD1 identical over 7 bases. The ends lost 1 base at V and 1 base at J; junction bases unmatched: 11. The CDR3 has 18 amino acids. Germline CDR1 is SGHRS and CDR2 is YFSETQ.